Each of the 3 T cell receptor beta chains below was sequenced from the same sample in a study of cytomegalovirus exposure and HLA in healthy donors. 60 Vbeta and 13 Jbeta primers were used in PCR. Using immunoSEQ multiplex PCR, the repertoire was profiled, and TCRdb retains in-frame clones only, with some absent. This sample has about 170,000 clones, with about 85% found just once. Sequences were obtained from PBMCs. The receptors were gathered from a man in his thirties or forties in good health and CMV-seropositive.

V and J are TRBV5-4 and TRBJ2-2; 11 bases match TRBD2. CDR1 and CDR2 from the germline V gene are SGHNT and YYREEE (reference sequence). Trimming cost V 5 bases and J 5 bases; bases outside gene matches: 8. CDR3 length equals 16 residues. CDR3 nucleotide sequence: TGTGCCAGCAGTCCACGACTAGCGGGAAAGACCGGGGAGCTGTTTTTT. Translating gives CASSPRLAGKTGELFF.

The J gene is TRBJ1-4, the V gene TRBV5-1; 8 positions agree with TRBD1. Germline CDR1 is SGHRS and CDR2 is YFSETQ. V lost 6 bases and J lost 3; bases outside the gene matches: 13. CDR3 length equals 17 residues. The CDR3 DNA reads TGCGCCAGCACCCTACTCTATCCGGGACAGGCTAATGAAAAACTGTTTTTT. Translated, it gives CASTLLYPGQANEKLFF.

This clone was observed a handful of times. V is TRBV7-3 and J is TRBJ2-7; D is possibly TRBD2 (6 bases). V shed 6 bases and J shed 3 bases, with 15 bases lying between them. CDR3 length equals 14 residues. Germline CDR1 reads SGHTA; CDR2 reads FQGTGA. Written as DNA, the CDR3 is TGTGCCAGCAGTTTAGATGGGGGGAGCTACGAGCAGTACTTC. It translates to CASSLDGGSYEQYF.